This T cell receptor beta chain comes out of a study of T-cell reconstitution after alpha-beta-depleted transplantation in children. This sample's TCRbeta library carried unique molecular identifier barcodes. TCRdb analysed the PCR reads with MiXCR anew, one entry per CDR3 protein. The sample lists about 240,000 distinct CDR3 sequences, 12% occurring once. This clonotype was picked up many times. V was trimmed by 0 bases and J by 3 bases, leaving 14 bases between them. CDR1 LGHNA and CDR2 YSLEER come from the germline V gene. This CDR3 has 16 amino acids. This sequence joins TRBV4-3 and TRBJ2-5; D not resolved. The TCR sequence derives from a human donor who donated a stem cell graft to a child with acute lymphoblastic leukemia. Sequencing used PBMCs from the stem cell graft donor, obtained from the stem cell graft. CDR3 nucleotides: TGCGCCAGCAGCCAAGATTTTGGGGTCTCTGAAGAGACCCAGTACTTC. Residues: CASSQDFGVSEETQYF.